A single sample is the source of the 22 T cell receptor beta chains below, sequenced in a study of cytomegalovirus exposure and HLA in healthy donors. Both 60 Vbeta primers and 13 Jbeta primers went into the PCR. Clones were sequenced by immunoSEQ multiplex PCR, and TCRdb holds only the in-frame ones, with some missing. Of over 95,000 clones listed, about 74% were seen once; the top ten hold 7.5% to 9%. Sequencing input: PBMCs. The receptors derive from a female donor in good health and CMV-seronegative.

The gene calls are TRBV18 and TRBJ1-6; 7 bases are shared with TRBD1. The CDR3 runs to 14 residues. Germline CDR1 is KGHSH and CDR2 is LQKENI. Unmatched junction bases numbered 5, after V lost 5 bases and J lost 7 bases. CDR3: CASSSDRENSPLHF. The CDR3 nucleotides read TGTGCCAGCTCATCAGACAGGGAGAATTCACCCCTCCACTTT. Variable domain in full (rest from reference TRBV18 and TRBJ1-6): NAGVMQNPRHLVRRRGQEARLRCSPMKGHSHVYWYRQLPEEGLKFMVYLQKENIIDESGMPKERFSAEFPKEGPSILRIQQVVRGDSAAYFCASSSDRENSPLHFGNGTRLTVT.

The chain uses TRBV29-1 and TRBJ2-5, with TRBD1 matching 11 bases. Germline CDR1 and CDR2: SQVTM and ANQGSEA. V was pared by 7 bases and J by 4 bases, with 5 bases of the junction left unmatched. CDR3 size: 13 residues. CDR3 nucleotide sequence: TGCAGCGGAAGGACAGGGGGCGGAGAGACCCAGTACTTC. It is translated as CSGRTGGGETQYF.

CDR3 DNA sequence: TGTGCCAGCAGCTTGGTGAGGTCCTACGAGCAGTACTTC. Residues: CASSLVRSYEQYF. J is TRBJ2-7 and V is TRBV5-6; D call uncertain. Germline V CDR1 and CDR2: SGHDT, YYEEEE. CDR3 size: 13 residues. Trimming cost V 0 bases and J 1 base, with 5 bases left between them.

This clone was counted a single time. The chain joins TRBV7-2 to TRBJ2-3; no reliable D call. CDR1 is SGHTA and CDR2 is FQGNSA in the germline V gene. Trimming took off 4 bases at V and 8 bases at J, with 10 bases between the two ends. This CDR3 spans 12 amino acids. This chain's CDR3 is CASSSYLGTQYF. The CDR3 DNA sequence: TGTGCCAGCAGCTCCTACCTTGGTACGCAGTATTTT.

V gene TRBV10-3 combines with J gene TRBJ2-7, with 12 positions matching TRBD2. Trimming cost V 11 bases and J 6 bases; bases outside gene matches: 14. CDR3 size: 15 residues. Germline V gene lookup returns CDR1 ENHRY and CDR2 SYGVKD. The CDR3 here is CAASSGGAGWSEQYF. The CDR3, as DNA: TGTGCCGCCTCTAGCGGGGGGGCCGGGTGGAGCGAGCAGTACTTC.

The chain is built from TRBV2 and TRBJ2-5, with 7 bases lining up with TRBD2. The length of the CDR3 is 11 residues. Germline V gene sequence: CDR1 SNHLY, CDR2 FYNNEI. V lost 6 bases to trimming and J lost 7 bases; unmatched junction nucleotides: 2. In DNA, the CDR3 is TGTGCCAGCAGGTGGGAGGGGACCCAGTACTTC. This translates into CASRWEGTQYF.

The chain is built from TRBV14 and TRBJ2-7; 9 bases line up with TRBD2. The CDR3 totals 15 residues. Germline CDR1 SGHDN, CDR2 FVKESK. Germline trimming cut 2 bases from V and 1 base from J; bases unmatched to any gene: 3. In DNA, the CDR3 is TGTGCCAGCAGCCAAAGGCGGGAGGGATCCTACGAGCAGTACTTC. As protein: CASSQRREGSYEQYF.

This chain links TRBV11-3 with TRBJ2-1, with a possible D match to TRBD1 (5 bases). The CDR3 is 14 residues long. V dropped 3 bases and J dropped 1 base, with 7 bases sitting between them. Looked up from germline, CDR1 is SGHNT and CDR2 is YENEEA. CDR3 sequence (DNA): TGTGCCAGCAGCTTGAAGGGGTCCTACAATGAGCAGTTCTTC. Protein: CASSLKGSYNEQFF.

V is TRBV7-6 and J is TRBJ2-7, with 7 bases matching TRBD2. Germline assignment: CDR1 SGHVS and CDR2 FNYEAQ. J was trimmed by 0 bases and V by 2 bases; bases with no gene match: 4. CDR3 length equals 15 residues. The DNA for the CDR3 is TGTGCCAGCAGCTTAAGGGGCGGGAGCTCCTACGAGCAGTACTTC. Translated: CASSLRGGSSYEQYF.

The chain joins TRBV30 to TRBJ1-4, with D possibly being TRBD1 (5 bases). Trimming took off 7 bases at V and 7 bases at J, with 19 bases between the two ends. There are 14 residues in the CDR3. Germline lookup yields CDR1 GTSNPN and CDR2 SVGIG (reference sequence). For the CDR3, the DNA is TGTGCCTTGACTGGAGGGGCCGTGGGTGAAAAACTGTTTTTT. Translated, it gives CALTGGAVGEKLFF.

This chain connects TRBV7-8 to TRBJ2-1, with D unclear. This CDR3 comprises 14 residues. V gave up 5 bases and J gave up 4 bases, with 12 bases separating them. CDR1 is SGHVS and CDR2 is FQNEAQ in the germline V gene. CDR3 loop: CASSRQVLYNEQFF. The CDR3 coding sequence is TGTGCCAGCAGCCGCCAGGTCCTGTACAATGAGCAGTTCTTC.

About this clone: At one boundary the junction diverges from the germline segment, which might be a read error. V usage is TRBV7-9 and J usage is TRBJ2-7, with D hard to call. The CDR3 is 13 residues long. CDR1 is SEHNR, CDR2 FQNEAQ, per germline (reference sequence). CDR3 residues: CSSRQNTEYEQYF. CDR3 nucleotides: TGTTCCAGCAGGCAGAATACAGAATACGAGCAGTACTTC.

This clone was detected a few times. DNA of the CDR3: TGTGCCAGCAGTGTCTTGGACAGCTATGGCTACACCTTC. It codes for CASSVLDSYGYTF. This chain uses TRBV25-1 with TRBJ1-2; a possible D gene is TRBD1 (6 bases). The V end lost 4 bases, the J end lost 4 bases, and 10 bases lay between the germline ends. The CDR3 loop spans 13 amino acids. Germline lookup yields CDR1 MGHDK and CDR2 SYGVNS.

V usage is TRBV7-9 and J usage is TRBJ2-7; 7 positions match TRBD2. J gave up 0 bases and V 6 bases, and 14 bases lay outside the gene matches. Germline values: CDR1 SEHNR, CDR2 FQNEAQ (reference sequence). The CDR3 loop spans 17 amino acids. For the CDR3, the DNA is TGTGCCAGCAGTGCTTATGCCGCTAGCGGAGCCTCCTACGAGCAGTACTTC. This translates into CASSAYAASGASYEQYF.

This clone has more than one count but fewer than ten. The chain recombines TRBV28 with TRBJ2-3; TRBD2 agrees at 8 bases. The junction had 8 bases not matched to a gene; V was cut back by 10 bases and J by 2 bases. Germline assignment: CDR1 MDHEN and CDR2 SYDVKM. This CDR3 has 14 residues. The CDR3 spells CAISTSALTDTQYF. The CDR3 nucleotides are TGTGCCATCTCGACTAGCGCTCTCACAGATACGCAGTATTTT.

The rearrangement uses TRBV2 and TRBJ2-3; D gene uncertain. From germline, CDR1 is SNHLY and CDR2 FYNNEI. The CDR3 runs 12 residues. V was cut by 9 bases and J by 0 bases, with 7 bases left in between. CDR3 in DNA: TGTGCCAGTCTAGGCAGCACAGATACGCAGTATTTT. This codes for CASLGSTDTQYF.

The rearrangement uses TRBV30 and TRBJ2-1; TRBD1 is a possible D gene (6 bases). This CDR3 spans 11 amino acids. CDR1 GTSNPN and CDR2 SVGIG come from the germline V gene (reference sequence). V was shortened by 5 bases and J by 7 bases, with 9 bases between the two germline ends. CDR3 sequence reads: CAWAQGNEQFF. DNA of the CDR3: TGTGCCTGGGCGCAGGGGAATGAGCAGTTCTTC.

The J gene is TRBJ1-1, the V gene TRBV10-2; 7 bases are a match to TRBD1. V shed 5 bases and J 1 base; nucleotides not matched to a gene: 1. Germline V gene sequence: CDR1 WSHSY, CDR2 SAAADI. CDR3 length: 13 amino acids. CDR3 sequence: CASSWTGNTEAFF. Here the CDR3 DNA reads TGCGCCAGCAGTTGGACAGGGAACACTGAAGCTTTCTTT.

The V call is TRBV28, the J call TRBJ1-4; perhaps TRBD1 as D (5 bases). The CDR3 is 13 amino acids. Between the trimmed V and J ends, which lost 6 bases and 7 bases, there was a span of 12 bases. In germline, CDR1 is MDHEN, CDR2 SYDVKM. In nucleotides, the CDR3 is TGTGCCAGCAGCAGACAGTTAGGTGAAAAACTGTTTTTT. It encodes CASSRQLGEKLFF. The full variable domain, with the rest looked up from reference TRBV28 and TRBJ1-4, is DVKVTQSSRYLVKRTGEKVFLECVQDMDHENMFWYRQDPGLGLRLIYFSYDVKMKEKGDIPEGYSVSREKKERFSLILESASTNQTSMYLCASSRQLGEKLFFGSGTQLSVL.

The V call is TRBV28, the J call TRBJ1-1, with TRBD1 as a possible D gene (5 bases). Per the germline V gene, CDR1 is MDHEN and CDR2 is SYDVKM. The length of the CDR3 is 14 residues. Between the trimmed V and J ends, which lost 8 bases and 1 base, there was a span of 14 bases. In DNA form, the CDR3 reads TGTGCCAGCCCCCCGGGGGGTTCGAACACTGAAGCTTTCTTT. The encoded protein is CASPPGGSNTEAFF.

This clone was picked up a small number of times. This CDR3 reads CASSPGLAGVTDTQYF. CDR3 coding DNA: TGTGCCAGCAGCCCCGGACTAGCGGGAGTAACAGATACGCAGTATTTT. The chain recombines TRBV7-3 with TRBJ2-3; 13 bases match TRBD2. CDR3 length: 16 residues. V dropped 5 bases and J dropped 3; count of bases not matched to a gene: 5. Germline V lookup: CDR1 SGHTA, CDR2 FQGTGA.

For this clone: Distinct nucleotide sequences in the sample also encode this CDR3. This chain connects TRBV5-1 to TRBJ2-3, with a possible D match to TRBD1 (5 bases). CDR1 is SGHRS and CDR2 is YFSETQ in the germline V gene. The CDR3 has 15 residues. V was clipped by 4 bases and J by 2 bases, with 14 bases between them. The CDR3 reads CASSIGQGLTDTQYF. The CDR3 DNA follows: TGCGCCAGCAGCATCGGGCAGGGTCTCACAGATACGCAGTATTTT.